The text below deals with one TCR beta chain. Its antigen is unidentified. This sample was taken from a study of cytomegalovirus exposure and HLA in healthy donors. Study-level findings and limits: Cytomegalovirus association was assigned to about 150 TCR beta chains.

The roughly 120-subject validation cohort, separate from the approximately 670-subject first cohort, included the donors. The method was immunoSEQ multiplex PCR; TCRdb's version includes in-frame clones alone and lacks a portion of them. The sample consists of approximately 76,000 clones, roughly 94% of them appearing once. The CDR3 is 13 residues long. V was cut by 3 bases and J by 6 bases, with 12 bases left in between. Germline lookup yields CDR1 GTSNPN and CDR2 SVGIG (reference sequence). The sequencing sample was made of PBMCs. The receptor's source is a woman aged 18-30 years in good health and CMV-seropositive. V usage is TRBV30 and J usage is TRBJ1-5, with D unresolved. CDR3 residues: CAWSLLNSQPQHF. The CDR3 bases are TGTGCCTGGAGCCTCTTGAACAGTCAGCCCCAGCATTTT. Drawing the rest from reference TRBV30 and TRBJ1-5, the complete variable domain is SQTIHQWPATLVQPVGSPLSLECTVEGTSNPNLYWYRQAAGRGLQLLFYSVGIGQISSEVPQNLSASRPQDRQFILSSKKLLLSDSGFYLCAWSLLNSQPQHFGDGTRLSIL.